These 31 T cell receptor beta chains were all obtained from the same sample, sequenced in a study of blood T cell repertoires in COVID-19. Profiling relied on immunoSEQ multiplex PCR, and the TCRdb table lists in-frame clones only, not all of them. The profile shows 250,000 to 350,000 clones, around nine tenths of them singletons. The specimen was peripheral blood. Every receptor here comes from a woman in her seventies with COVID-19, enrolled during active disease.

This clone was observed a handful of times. CDR3 in amino acids: CASSTTGGVYEQYF. CDR3 in DNA: TGTGCCAGCAGCACGACAGGGGGCGTGTACGAGCAGTACTTC. The rearrangement links TRBV5-4 to TRBJ2-7, with 10 positions matching TRBD1. Germline values: CDR1 SGHNT, CDR2 YYREEE (reference sequence). V lost 4 bases to trimming and J lost 4 bases; unmatched junction nucleotides: 5. The length of the CDR3 is 14 residues.

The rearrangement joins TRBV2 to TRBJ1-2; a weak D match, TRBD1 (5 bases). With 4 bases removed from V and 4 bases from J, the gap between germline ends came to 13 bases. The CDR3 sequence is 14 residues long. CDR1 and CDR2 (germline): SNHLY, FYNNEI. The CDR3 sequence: CASSGGSQGYGYTF. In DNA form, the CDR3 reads TGTGCCAGCAGTGGGGGAAGCCAGGGCTATGGCTACACCTTC.

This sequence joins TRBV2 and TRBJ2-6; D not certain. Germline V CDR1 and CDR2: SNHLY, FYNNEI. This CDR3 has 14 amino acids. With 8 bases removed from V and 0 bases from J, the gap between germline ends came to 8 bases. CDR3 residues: CASGPGSGANVLTF. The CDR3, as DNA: TGTGCCAGCGGCCCAGGCTCTGGGGCCAACGTCCTGACTTTC. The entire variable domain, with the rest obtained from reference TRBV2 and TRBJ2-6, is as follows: EPEVTQTPSHQVTQMGQEVILRCVPISNHLYFYWYRQILGQKVEFLVSFYNNEISEKSEIFDDQFSVERPDGSNFTLKIRSTKLEDSAMYFCASGPGSGANVLTFGAGSRLTVL.

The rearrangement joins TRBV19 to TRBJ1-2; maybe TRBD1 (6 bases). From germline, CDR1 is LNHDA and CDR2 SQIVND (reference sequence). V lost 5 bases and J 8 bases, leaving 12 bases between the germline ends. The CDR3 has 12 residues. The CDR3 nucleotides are TGTGCCAGTAGTCCTCGGGACAACGGCTACACCTTC. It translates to CASSPRDNGYTF.

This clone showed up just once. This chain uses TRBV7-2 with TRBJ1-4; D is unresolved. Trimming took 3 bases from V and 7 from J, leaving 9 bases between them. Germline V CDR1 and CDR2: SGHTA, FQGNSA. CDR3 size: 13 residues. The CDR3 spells CASSFDRGEKLFF. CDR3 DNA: TGTGCCAGCAGCTTCGATCGGGGTGAAAAACTGTTTTTT.

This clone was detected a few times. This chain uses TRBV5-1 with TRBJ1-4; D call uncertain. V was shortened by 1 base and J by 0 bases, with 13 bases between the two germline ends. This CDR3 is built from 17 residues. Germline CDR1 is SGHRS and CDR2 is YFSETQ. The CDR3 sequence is CASSLSRRGATNEKLFF. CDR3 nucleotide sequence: TGCGCCAGCAGCTTGAGTCGGCGGGGTGCAACTAATGAAAAACTGTTTTTT.

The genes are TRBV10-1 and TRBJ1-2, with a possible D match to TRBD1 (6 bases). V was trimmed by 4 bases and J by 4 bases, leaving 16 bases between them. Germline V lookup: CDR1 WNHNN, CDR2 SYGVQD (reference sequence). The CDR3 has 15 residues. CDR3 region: CASSGAGARSYGYTF. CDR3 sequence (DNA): TGCGCCAGCAGTGGGGCAGGGGCCAGGAGCTATGGCTACACCTTC.

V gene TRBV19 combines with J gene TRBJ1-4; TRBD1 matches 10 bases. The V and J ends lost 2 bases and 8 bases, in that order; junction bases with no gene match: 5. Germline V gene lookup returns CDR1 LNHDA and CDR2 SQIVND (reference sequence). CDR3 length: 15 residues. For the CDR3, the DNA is TGTGCCAGTAGTATAACCGGGACAGGGGACGAAAAACTGTTTTTT. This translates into CASSITGTGDEKLFF.

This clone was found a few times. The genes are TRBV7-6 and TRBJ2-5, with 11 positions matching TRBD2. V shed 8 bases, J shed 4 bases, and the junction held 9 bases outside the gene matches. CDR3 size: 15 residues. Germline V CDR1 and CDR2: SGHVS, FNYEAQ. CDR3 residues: CASSRSGTSGETQYF. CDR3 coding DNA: TGTGCCAGCTCCCGGTCAGGGACTAGCGGAGAGACCCAGTACTTC.

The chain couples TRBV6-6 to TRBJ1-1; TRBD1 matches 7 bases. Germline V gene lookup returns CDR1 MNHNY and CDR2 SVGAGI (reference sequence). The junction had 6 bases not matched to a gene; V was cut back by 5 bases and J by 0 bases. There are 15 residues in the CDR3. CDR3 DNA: TGTGCCAGCAGTGCTCGGGACAGAGTGAACACTGAAGCTTTCTTT. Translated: CASSARDRVNTEAFF.

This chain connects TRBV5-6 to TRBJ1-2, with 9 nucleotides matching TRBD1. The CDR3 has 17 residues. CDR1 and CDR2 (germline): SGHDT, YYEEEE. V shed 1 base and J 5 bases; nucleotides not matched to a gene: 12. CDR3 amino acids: CASSLSGLGQGPYGYTF. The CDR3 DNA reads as TGTGCCAGCAGCTTGTCGGGCTTGGGACAGGGACCGTATGGCTACACCTTC.

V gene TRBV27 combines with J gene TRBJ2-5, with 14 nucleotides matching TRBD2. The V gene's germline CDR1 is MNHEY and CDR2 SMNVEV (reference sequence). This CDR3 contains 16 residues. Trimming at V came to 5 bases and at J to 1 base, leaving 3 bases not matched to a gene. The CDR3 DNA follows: TGTGCCAGCAGTCTCGGACTAGCGGGGGGCCAAGAGACCCAGTACTTC. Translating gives CASSLGLAGGQETQYF.

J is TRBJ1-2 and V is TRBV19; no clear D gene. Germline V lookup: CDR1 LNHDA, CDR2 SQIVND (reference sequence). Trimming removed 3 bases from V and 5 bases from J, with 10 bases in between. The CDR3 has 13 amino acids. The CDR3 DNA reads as TGTGCCAGTAGTATCGACTTTACTTATGGCTACACCTTC. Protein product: CASSIDFTYGYTF.

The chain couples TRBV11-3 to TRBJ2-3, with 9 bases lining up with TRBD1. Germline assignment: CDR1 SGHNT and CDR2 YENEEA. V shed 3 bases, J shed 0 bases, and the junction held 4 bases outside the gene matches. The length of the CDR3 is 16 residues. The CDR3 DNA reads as TGTGCCAGCAGCTTGCGGACAGGGGCGAGCACAGATACGCAGTATTTT. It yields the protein CASSLRTGASTDTQYF.

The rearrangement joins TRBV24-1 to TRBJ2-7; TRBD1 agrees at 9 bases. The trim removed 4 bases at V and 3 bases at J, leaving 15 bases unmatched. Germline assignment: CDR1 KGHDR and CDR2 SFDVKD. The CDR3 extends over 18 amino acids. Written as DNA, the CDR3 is TGTGCCACCAGTGACTCCCCCGGGACAGGGAAATCCCACTACGAGCAGTACTTC. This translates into CATSDSPGTGKSHYEQYF.

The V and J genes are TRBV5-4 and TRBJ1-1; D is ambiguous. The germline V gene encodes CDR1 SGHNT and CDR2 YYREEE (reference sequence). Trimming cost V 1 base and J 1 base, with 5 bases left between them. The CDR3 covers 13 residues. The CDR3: CASSLRRNTEAFF. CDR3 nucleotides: TGTGCCAGCAGCTTGCGGAGGAACACTGAAGCTTTCTTT.

The DNA for the CDR3 is TGCGCCAGCAAACTGGGAGGGGAGGTTGGAAACACCATATATTTT. Translated, it gives CASKLGGEVGNTIYF. V gene TRBV5-1 combines with J gene TRBJ1-3; D is perhaps TRBD1 (5 bases). This CDR3 comprises 15 residues. Trimming shortened V by 6 bases and J by 3 bases, and 16 bases separated the two germline ends. Germline loops: CDR1 SGHRS, CDR2 YFSETQ.

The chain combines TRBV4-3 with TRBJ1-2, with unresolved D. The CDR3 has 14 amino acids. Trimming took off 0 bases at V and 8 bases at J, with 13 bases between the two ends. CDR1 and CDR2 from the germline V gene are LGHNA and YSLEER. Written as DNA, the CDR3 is TGCGCCAGCAGCCAAGATGAGACGGGTAGGGGCTACACCTTC. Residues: CASSQDETGRGYTF.

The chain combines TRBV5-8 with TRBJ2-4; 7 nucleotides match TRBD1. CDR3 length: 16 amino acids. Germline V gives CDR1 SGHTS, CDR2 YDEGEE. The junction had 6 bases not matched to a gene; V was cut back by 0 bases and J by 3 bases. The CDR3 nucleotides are TGTGCCAGCAGCTTGGGGGACAGCCGGTACAAAAACATTCAGTACTTC. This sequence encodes CASSLGDSRYKNIQYF. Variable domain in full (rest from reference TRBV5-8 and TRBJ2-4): EAGVTQSPTHLIKTRGQQATLRCSPISGHTSVYWYQQALGLGLQFLLWYDEGEERNRGNFPPRFSGRQFPNYSSELNVNALELEDSALYLCASSLGDSRYKNIQYFGAGTRLSVL.

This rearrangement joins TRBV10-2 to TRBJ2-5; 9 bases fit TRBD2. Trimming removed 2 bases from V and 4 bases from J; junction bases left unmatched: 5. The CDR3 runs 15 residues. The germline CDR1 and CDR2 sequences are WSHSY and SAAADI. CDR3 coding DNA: TGCGCCAGCAGTGAGCCGGGACTAGCTATAGAGACCCAGTACTTC. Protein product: CASSEPGLAIETQYF.

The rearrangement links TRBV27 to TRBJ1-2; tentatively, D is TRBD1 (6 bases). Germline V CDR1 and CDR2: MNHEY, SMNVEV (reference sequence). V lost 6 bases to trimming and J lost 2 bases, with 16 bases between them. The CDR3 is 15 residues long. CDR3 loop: CASRDPEGGNYGYTF. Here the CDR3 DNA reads TGTGCCAGCAGGGACCCCGAGGGGGGGAACTATGGCTACACCTTC.

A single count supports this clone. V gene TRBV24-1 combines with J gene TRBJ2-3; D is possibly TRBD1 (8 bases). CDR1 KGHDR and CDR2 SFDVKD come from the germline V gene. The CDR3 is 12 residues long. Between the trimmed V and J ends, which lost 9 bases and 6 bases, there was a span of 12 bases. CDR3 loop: CATSQGGDTQYF. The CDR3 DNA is TGTGCCACCTCACAGGGGGGGGATACGCAGTATTTT.

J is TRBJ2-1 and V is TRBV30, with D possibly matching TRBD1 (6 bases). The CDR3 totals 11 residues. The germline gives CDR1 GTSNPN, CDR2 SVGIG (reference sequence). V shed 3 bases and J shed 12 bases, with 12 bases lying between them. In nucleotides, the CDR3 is TGTGCCTGGAGCCTTGGACAGATGCAGTTCTTC. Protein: CAWSLGQMQFF.

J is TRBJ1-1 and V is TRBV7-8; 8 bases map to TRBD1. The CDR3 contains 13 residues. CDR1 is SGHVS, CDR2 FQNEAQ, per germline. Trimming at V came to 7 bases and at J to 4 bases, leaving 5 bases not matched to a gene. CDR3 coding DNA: TGTGCCAGCACCAGTACAGGGGGCACTGAAGCTTTCTTT. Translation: CASTSTGGTEAFF. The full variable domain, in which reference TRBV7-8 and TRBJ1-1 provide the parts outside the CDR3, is GAGVSQSPRYKVAKRGQDVALRCDPISGHVSLFWYQQALGQGPEFLTYFQNEAQLDKSGLPSDRFFAERPEGSVSTLKIQRTQQEDSAVYLCASTSTGGTEAFFGQGTRLTVV.

CDR3 sequence (DNA): TGTGCCAGCAGCTTAGATATTAGGGGCCTTGGCTACACCTTC. Translation: CASSLDIRGLGYTF. The J gene is TRBJ1-2, the V gene TRBV11-2; a weak D match, TRBD1 (5 bases). This CDR3 spans 14 amino acids. Deletions cut 0 bases from V and 7 bases from J, with 12 bases between. Germline CDR1 SGHAT, CDR2 FQNNGV.

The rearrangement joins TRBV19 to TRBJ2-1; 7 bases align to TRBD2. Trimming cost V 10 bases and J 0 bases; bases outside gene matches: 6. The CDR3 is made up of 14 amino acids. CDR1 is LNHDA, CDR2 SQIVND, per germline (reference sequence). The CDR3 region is CATERGGSYNEQFF. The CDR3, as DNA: TGTGCCACCGAGCGGGGCGGCTCCTACAATGAGCAGTTCTTC.

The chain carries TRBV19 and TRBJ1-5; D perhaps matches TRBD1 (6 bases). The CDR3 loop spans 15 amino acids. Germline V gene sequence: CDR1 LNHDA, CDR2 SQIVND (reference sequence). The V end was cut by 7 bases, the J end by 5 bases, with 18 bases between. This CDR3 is CASNSIKAGDQPQHF. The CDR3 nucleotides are TGTGCCAGTAACTCTATAAAGGCAGGGGATCAGCCCCAGCATTTT.

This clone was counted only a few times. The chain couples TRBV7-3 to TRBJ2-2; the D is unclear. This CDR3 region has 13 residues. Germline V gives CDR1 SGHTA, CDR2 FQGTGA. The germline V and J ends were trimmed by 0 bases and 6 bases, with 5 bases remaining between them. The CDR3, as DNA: TGTGCCAGCAGCTTAACCCTGTCCGGGGAGCTGTTTTTT. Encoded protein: CASSLTLSGELFF.

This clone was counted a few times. In DNA, the CDR3 is TGTGCCAGCAGGCCAACAGGGATTGTAAATGAGCAGTTCTTC. Translated, it gives CASRPTGIVNEQFF. V and J are TRBV6-5 and TRBJ2-1, with D possibly being TRBD1 (6 bases). With 6 bases removed from V and 7 bases from J, the gap between germline ends came to 16 bases. Looked up from germline, CDR1 is MNHEY and CDR2 is SVGAGI. This CDR3 is 14 amino acids long.

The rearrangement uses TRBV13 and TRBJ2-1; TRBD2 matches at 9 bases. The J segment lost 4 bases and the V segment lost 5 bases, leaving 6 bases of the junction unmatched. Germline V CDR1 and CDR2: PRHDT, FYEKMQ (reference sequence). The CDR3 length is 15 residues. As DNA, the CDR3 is TGTGCCAGCAGCCGACTAGCGGCCTTGTACAATGAGCAGTTCTTC. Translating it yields CASSRLAALYNEQFF.

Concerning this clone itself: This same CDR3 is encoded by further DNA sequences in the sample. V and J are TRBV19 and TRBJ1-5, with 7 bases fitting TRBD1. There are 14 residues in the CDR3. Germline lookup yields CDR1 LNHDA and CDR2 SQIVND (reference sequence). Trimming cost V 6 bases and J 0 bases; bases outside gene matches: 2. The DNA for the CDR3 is TGTGCCAGTAGGAGGACAGGTAGCAATCAGCCCCAGCATTTT. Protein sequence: CASRRTGSNQPQHF.